The 27 T cell receptor beta chains presented below share a single source sample, sequenced in a study of blood T cells in healthy people across ages. Combining a sample-barcoded 5' primer with a J-beta primer mix, a second PCR ran for roughly 7 to 12 cycles. Each CDR3 protein is one row after TCRdb ran MiXCR on the 5' RACE reads. The table lists about 800,000 distinct CDR3 sequences, roughly 50% of them singletons. The source material was blood. These receptor sequences come from a man aged 25-40 years in good health.

The J gene is TRBJ1-5, the V gene TRBV20-1; D gene ambiguous. The V and J ends lost 2 bases and 3 bases respectively, with 8 bases between them. This CDR3 region has 13 residues. From germline, CDR1 is DFQATT and CDR2 SNEGSKA (reference sequence). Here the CDR3 reads CSARRGPNQPQHF. CDR3 DNA: TGCAGTGCTAGAAGAGGGCCCAATCAGCCCCAGCATTTT.

The gene calls are TRBV4-3 and TRBJ1-2; D call uncertain. The CDR3 runs 15 residues. Trimming cost V 4 bases and J 2 bases, with 14 bases left between them. Germline V gives CDR1 LGHNA, CDR2 YSLEER. DNA for the CDR3: TGCGCCAGCAGCCGTGAATTAGGACGGAACTATGGCTACACCTTC. Translating it yields CASSRELGRNYGYTF.

This chain uses TRBV20-1 with TRBJ2-3; 9 bases map to TRBD2. The J segment lost 4 bases and the V segment lost 2 bases, leaving 7 bases of the junction unmatched. Germline values: CDR1 DFQATT, CDR2 SNEGSKA (reference sequence). The CDR3 spans 15 residues. The CDR3 DNA reads as TGCAGTGCTAGACAGACTAGCGGTCTTGCAGATACGCAGTATTTT. The encoded protein is CSARQTSGLADTQYF.

V usage is TRBV2 and J usage is TRBJ2-5; 11 bases align to TRBD1. The J call may be incorrect, as the DNA end agrees better with TRBJ2-7. CDR3 size: 14 residues. In germline, CDR1 is SNHLY, CDR2 FYNNEI. CDR3 amino acids: CASKRIGTGGEQYF. CDR3 DNA: TGTGCCAGCAAAAGGATAGGGACAGGGGGCGAGCAGTACTTC.

This clonotype was observed a handful of times. The V gene is TRBV6-4, the J gene TRBJ2-1, with 9 bases fitting TRBD1. The germline CDR1 and CDR2 sequences are MRHNA and SNTAGT. V lost 0 bases and J lost 3; bases outside the gene matches: 0. The CDR3 runs 15 residues. This chain's CDR3 is CASSDSTGGYNEQFF. CDR3 bases: TGTGCCAGCAGTGACTCGACAGGGGGCTACAATGAGCAGTTCTTC.

This clonotype was observed a few times. This sequence joins TRBV29-1 and TRBJ2-6; D remains ambiguous. The CDR3 runs 13 residues. Germline V gene lookup returns CDR1 SQVTM and CDR2 ANQGSEA. Between the trimmed V and J ends, which lost 8 bases and 2 bases, there was a span of 10 bases. In DNA form, the CDR3 reads TGCAGCACTGACGACCCTGGGGCCAACGTCCTGACTTTC. Protein: CSTDDPGANVLTF.

This chain connects TRBV15 to TRBJ2-5, with D perhaps TRBD2 (6 bases). The ends were cut back, 5 bases at V and 3 bases at J, with 10 bases in the middle. CDR3 length equals 13 residues. Germline V gene lookup returns CDR1 LNHNV and CDR2 YYDKDF (reference sequence). CDR3 residues: CATSLGGKETQYF. The CDR3 region has the DNA TGTGCCACCAGCCTTGGGGGGAAAGAGACCCAGTACTTC.

Concerning this clonotype: A junction boundary mismatches the germline segment, possibly from a read error. CDR3 loop: CASSRSRENYGNTF. The CDR3 nucleotides read TGTGCCAGCTCACGGTCCAGGGAAAACTATGGCAACACCTTC. The chain is built from TRBV18 and TRBJ1-2, with D maybe TRBD1 (5 bases). This CDR3 region has 14 residues. Germline V gene lookup returns CDR1 KGHSH and CDR2 LQKENI.

On this clonotype: The junction does not match germline at one end; this may be a read error. The chain combines TRBV2 with TRBJ2-3; D tentatively fits TRBD1 or TRBD2 (5 bases each). This CDR3 region has 17 residues. Germline assignment: CDR1 SNHLY and CDR2 FYNNEI. CDR3 protein: CASSPHSRDPRTDTQYF. The CDR3 bases are TGTGCCAGCAGTCCACACAGCAGGGACCCGCGCACGGATACGCAGTATTTT.

This clonotype was counted between two and nine times. This sequence joins TRBV29-1 and TRBJ2-1; no clear D. Germline V lookup: CDR1 SQVTM, CDR2 ANQGSEA. V was pared by 3 bases and J by 3 bases, with 9 bases between. CDR3 length: 13 residues. CDR3 residues: CSVEVPFYNEQFF. The CDR3 nucleotides read TGCAGCGTTGAGGTACCCTTCTACAATGAGCAGTTCTTC.

This clonotype turned up a few times. This chain uses TRBV6-4 with TRBJ2-5, with D uncertain. Trimming cost V 4 bases and J 5 bases, with 11 bases left between them. The CDR3 extends over 13 amino acids. CDR1 is MRHNA, CDR2 SNTAGT, per germline. The CDR3 region has the DNA TGTGCCAGCAGTGCTGGGGTCCGGGAGACCCAGTACTTC. This sequence encodes CASSAGVRETQYF.

This clonotype turned up a few times. The chain is built from TRBV7-9 and TRBJ1-1; D perhaps matches TRBD1 (6 bases). The CDR3 sequence is 18 residues long. Germline assignment: CDR1 SEHNR and CDR2 FQNEAQ (reference sequence). V lost 5 bases and J lost 4, with 26 bases in between. The DNA for the CDR3 is TGTGCCAGCAGCCCCTTCCCGACAGGAGTCAGCAGGGGCACTGAAGCTTTCTTT. This translates into CASSPFPTGVSRGTEAFF.

The rearrangement uses TRBV3-1 and TRBJ2-7; a possible D gene is TRBD2 (6 bases). CDR3 size: 15 residues. CDR1 LGHDT and CDR2 YNNKEL come from the germline V gene (reference sequence). Trimming removed 4 bases at V and 6 bases at J, with 19 bases between. In DNA form, the CDR3 reads TGTGCCAGCAGCCCTCCGGGACTTGTCAGAGGCGAGCAGTACTTC. It yields the protein CASSPPGLVRGEQYF.

For the CDR3, the DNA is TGTGCCACCAGCCCCCAGACAGGGGGGAATGAGCAGTTCTTC. Translating it yields CATSPQTGGNEQFF. The chain uses TRBV15 and TRBJ2-1, with 9 bases lining up with TRBD1. The CDR3 length is 14 residues. With V trimmed by 5 bases and J by 7 bases, 6 bases remained unmatched. Germline V gives CDR1 LNHNV, CDR2 YYDKDF (reference sequence).

This clonotype was seen ten or more times. The rearrangement uses TRBV15 and TRBJ2-3; D might be TRBD2 (5 bases). CDR1 is LNHNV and CDR2 is YYDKDF in the germline V gene (reference sequence). CDR3 length equals 14 residues. V was clipped by 6 bases and J by 4 bases, with 14 bases between them. The CDR3 loop is CATSILAAADTQYF. Here the CDR3 DNA reads TGTGCCACCAGTATCCTAGCTGCCGCAGATACGCAGTATTTT. Full variable domain (remainder filled in from reference TRBV15 and TRBJ2-3): DAMVIQNPRYQVTQFGKPVTLSCSQTLNHNVMYWYQQKSSQAPKLLFHYYDKDFNNEADTPDNFQSRRPNTSFCFLDIRSPGLGDTAMYLCATSILAAADTQYFGPGTRLTVL.

Notes on this clonotype: The junction departs from germline at one end; a sequencing error may be responsible. The V call is TRBV5-1, the J call TRBJ2-1; D call uncertain. CDR3 length: 18 amino acids. The V gene's germline CDR1 is SGHRS and CDR2 YFSETQ. This CDR3 is CAGSLAPPAPGSYNEQFF. CDR3 nucleotide sequence: TGCGCCGGCAGCTTGGCCCCCCCAGCGCCAGGCTCCTACAATGAGCAGTTCTTC.

The J gene is TRBJ2-5, the V gene TRBV7-2, with TRBD2 matching 7 bases. The ends lost 5 bases at V and 7 bases at J; junction bases unmatched: 19. The germline gives CDR1 SGHTA, CDR2 FQGNSA. The length of the CDR3 is 17 residues. CDR3 nucleotide sequence: TGTGCCAGCAGCACAAGGACTAGAACCCTCCAAGCGGCGACCCAGTACTTC. It translates to CASSTRTRTLQAATQYF. The entire variable domain, with the rest obtained from reference TRBV7-2 and TRBJ2-5, is as follows: GAGVSQSPSNKVTEKGKDVELRCDPISGHTALYWYRQSLGQGLEFLIYFQGNSAPDKSGLPSDRFSAERTGGSVSTLTIQRTQQEDSAVYLCASSTRTRTLQAATQYFGPGTRLLVL.

The V and J genes are TRBV5-5 and TRBJ1-2, with D unclear. Germline CDR1 and CDR2: SGHKS and YYEKEE (reference sequence). V dropped 3 bases and J dropped 6 bases, with 12 bases sitting between them. The length of the CDR3 is 13 residues. In DNA, the CDR3 is TGTGCCAGCAGCTACTATTTAAGCGATGGCTACACCTTC. This codes for CASSYYLSDGYTF.

This clonotype occurred a few times. The CDR3 sequence is CASRVGQGGFNEQFF. As DNA, the CDR3 is TGTGCCAGCAGGGTAGGACAGGGGGGATTCAATGAGCAGTTCTTC. This sequence joins TRBV6-5 and TRBJ2-1; TRBD1 matches at 10 bases. J gave up 6 bases and V 6 bases, and 8 bases lay outside the gene matches. Germline V gene lookup returns CDR1 MNHEY and CDR2 SVGAGI. This CDR3 spans 15 amino acids.

The chain is built from TRBV4-2 and TRBJ2-1; D not resolved. The CDR3 contains 14 residues. CDR1 is LGHNA and CDR2 is YNFKEQ in the germline V gene. Between the trimmed V and J ends, which lost 0 bases and 5 bases, there was a span of 8 bases. The CDR3 reads CASSQDPKNNEQFF. CDR3 in DNA: TGTGCCAGCAGCCAAGATCCTAAAAACAATGAGCAGTTCTTC.

This clonotype appeared a few times. The genes are TRBV3-1 and TRBJ2-5; maybe TRBD1 (5 bases). V was shortened by 1 base and J by 0 bases, with 12 bases between the two germline ends. The CDR3 contains 16 residues. Germline CDR1 reads LGHDT; CDR2 reads YNNKEL (reference sequence). CDR3 amino acids: CASSQAAGPDQETQYF. The DNA for the CDR3 is TGTGCCAGCAGCCAAGCGGCAGGGCCCGACCAAGAGACCCAGTACTTC.

This clonotype was seen more than once but under ten times. This chain connects TRBV4-3 to TRBJ2-5; D is unresolved. CDR1 LGHNA and CDR2 YSLEER come from the germline V gene. Trimming took 0 bases from V and 2 from J, leaving 10 bases between them. CDR3 size: 15 residues. CDR3 region: CASSQELGPQETQYF. CDR3 bases: TGCGCCAGCAGCCAAGAGCTAGGACCGCAAGAGACCCAGTACTTC.

This chain connects TRBV15 to TRBJ1-6, with D tentatively TRBD1 (6 bases). The CDR3 runs to 14 residues. Germline V gene data show CDR1 as LNHNV and CDR2 as YYDKDF (reference sequence). V was trimmed by 1 base and J by 6 bases, leaving 7 bases between them. CDR3 DNA: TGTGCCACCAGCAGAGTGGGGGCTAATTCACCCCTCCACTTT. Protein product: CATSRVGANSPLHF.

This sequence joins TRBV5-1 and TRBJ2-1; tentatively, D is TRBD2 (7 bases). The germline V gene encodes CDR1 SGHRS and CDR2 YFSETQ. Trimming stripped 2 bases from V and 8 bases from J, with 17 bases between. The CDR3 sequence is 15 residues long. The CDR3, as DNA: TGCGCCAGCAGCTTTAGGGGGGGCCCGGGGGATGAGCAGTTCTTC. This sequence encodes CASSFRGGPGDEQFF.

This clonotype was counted between two and nine times. The chain is built from TRBV4-2 and TRBJ2-4; 9 bases match TRBD1. The J call is uncertain, as TRBJ2-7 better fits the DNA end. Germline-derived CDR1 and CDR2 are LGHNA and YNFKEQ. The CDR3 consists of 15 residues. CDR3 in amino acids: CASSQERTGVYEQYF. The DNA for the CDR3 is TGTGCCAGCAGCCAAGAAAGGACAGGGGTCTACGAGCAGTACTTC.

This clonotype was detected a few times. The chain couples TRBV27 to TRBJ2-7; either TRBD1 or TRBD2 may supply D (5 bases each). Deletions cut 4 bases from V and 3 bases from J, with 10 bases between. This CDR3 is built from 13 residues. Germline V gene data show CDR1 as MNHEY and CDR2 as SMNVEV (reference sequence). CDR3 nucleotide sequence: TGTGCCAGCAGTTCGGGACCAGTCTACGAGCAGTACTTC. Translation gives CASSSGPVYEQYF.

The rearrangement uses TRBV7-9 and TRBJ1-2, with D uncertain. Trimming shortened V by 4 bases and J by 6 bases, and 24 bases separated the two germline ends. The CDR3 extends over 17 amino acids. CDR1 is SEHNR and CDR2 is FQNEAQ in the germline V gene (reference sequence). The CDR3 sequence: CASSSSPTGIGPHGYTF. The CDR3 coding sequence is TGTGCCAGCAGCTCCTCCCCCACGGGGATTGGGCCCCATGGCTACACCTTC.